A single sample is the source of the 26 T cell receptor beta chains below, sequenced in a study of cytomegalovirus exposure and HLA in healthy donors. This PCR relied on a set of 60 Vbeta primers and 13 Jbeta primers. The method was immunoSEQ multiplex PCR; TCRdb's version includes in-frame clones alone and lacks a portion of them. The sample yields 81,000 or so clones, approximately 65% seen once. Sequenced: PBMCs. The source is a woman aged 25 to 39 in good health and CMV-seropositive.

The V gene is TRBV2, the J gene TRBJ1-1, with D hard to call. The ends were cut back, 7 bases at V and 5 bases at J, with 11 bases in the middle. CDR3 length: 12 amino acids. From germline, CDR1 is SNHLY and CDR2 FYNNEI. The DNA of the CDR3 is TGTGCCAGCAATGACCGGTTGACTGAAGCTTTCTTT. This gives the protein CASNDRLTEAFF.

This clone was detected a few times. The V and J genes are TRBV6-5 and TRBJ1-2; TRBD1 matches at 7 bases. This CDR3 has 13 residues. The V gene end was trimmed by 2 bases and the J gene end by 7 bases; junction bases not matched to a gene: 4. CDR1 MNHEY and CDR2 SVGAGI come from the germline V gene. The CDR3 reads CASSYRQGSGYTF. CDR3 nucleotide sequence: TGTGCCAGCAGTTACCGACAGGGTAGTGGCTACACCTTC.

This clone was recorded a few times. The chain carries TRBV18 and TRBJ1-1; 8 nucleotides agree with TRBD1. This CDR3 has 13 amino acids. The germline gives CDR1 KGHSH, CDR2 LQKENI. The trim removed 0 bases at V and 10 bases at J, leaving 4 bases unmatched. CDR3 nucleotide sequence: TGTGCCAGCTCACCACCCACAGGGGGGGGAGCTTTCTTT. It yields the protein CASSPPTGGGAFF.

The chain couples TRBV6-5 to TRBJ1-2; D might be TRBD1 (6 bases). CDR3 length equals 13 residues. With 6 bases removed from V and 7 bases from J, the gap between germline ends came to 15 bases. Germline V CDR1 and CDR2: MNHEY, SVGAGI. CDR3 sequence: CASRRTEKSGYTF. The CDR3, as DNA: TGTGCCAGCAGACGGACAGAAAAGAGTGGCTACACCTTC.

This clone was observed a few times. The chain uses TRBV2 and TRBJ1-1, with D maybe TRBD1 (6 bases). The CDR3 has 16 amino acids. CDR1 is SNHLY, CDR2 FYNNEI, per germline. The ends were cut back, 4 bases at V and 5 bases at J, with 20 bases in the middle. CDR3 in amino acids: CASSGGGTNRQTEAFF. DNA of the CDR3: TGTGCCAGCAGTGGAGGGGGAACAAATCGTCAAACTGAAGCTTTCTTT.

The chain uses TRBV30 and TRBJ1-1; no clear D gene. V was cut by 1 base and J by 6 bases, with 12 bases left in between. The CDR3 extends over 13 amino acids. CDR1 is GTSNPN, CDR2 SVGIG, per germline (reference sequence). The CDR3: CAWSGILGAEAFF. The DNA of the CDR3 is TGTGCCTGGAGTGGAATACTCGGGGCTGAAGCTTTCTTT.

This clone showed up just a few times. This sequence joins TRBV13 and TRBJ1-1, with 8 nucleotides matching TRBD1. The CDR3 totals 16 residues. Germline CDR1 reads PRHDT; CDR2 reads FYEKMQ (reference sequence). After removal of 0 bases from V and 1 base from J, the junction contained 4 bases not matched to a gene. CDR3 sequence (DNA): TGTGCCAGCAGCTTAGGGCAGGGGGCCGGGAACACTGAAGCTTTCTTT. Translated: CASSLGQGAGNTEAFF.

The rearrangement links TRBV25-1 to TRBJ2-5, with 9 bases fitting TRBD1. The V gene end was trimmed by 4 bases and the J gene end by 2 bases; junction bases not matched to a gene: 2. This CDR3 spans 14 amino acids. Per the germline V gene, CDR1 is MGHDK and CDR2 is SYGVNS. The DNA of the CDR3 is TGTGCCAGCAGTGTGACAGGGGGGCAAGAGACCCAGTACTTC. It codes for CASSVTGGQETQYF.

This clone was counted only a few times. This chain joins TRBV19 and TRBJ1-6, with a tentative D call TRBD1 (6 bases). The CDR3 contains 15 residues. Per the germline V gene, CDR1 is LNHDA and CDR2 is SQIVND (reference sequence). With 5 bases removed from V and 5 bases from J, the gap between germline ends came to 13 bases. CDR3 sequence: CASSETGRNNSPLHF. DNA of the CDR3: TGTGCCAGTAGTGAAACAGGGAGAAATAATTCACCCCTCCACTTT.

The rearrangement joins TRBV19 to TRBJ2-7; 9 bases are a match to TRBD2. V gave up 5 bases and J gave up 3 bases; unmatched junction bases: 5. CDR3 length equals 14 residues. CDR1 is LNHDA and CDR2 is SQIVND in the germline V gene (reference sequence). CDR3: CASSPSGGIYEQYF. In nucleotides, the CDR3 is TGTGCCAGTAGTCCCAGCGGGGGGATCTACGAGCAGTACTTC.

This clone was picked up a small number of times. The genes are TRBV5-4 and TRBJ2-3, with 9 bases matching TRBD2. V was pared by 0 bases and J by 2 bases, with 7 bases of the junction left unmatched. Germline CDR1 SGHNT, CDR2 YYREEE (reference sequence). The CDR3 sequence is 17 residues long. The chain's CDR3 is CASSLGVGGGVTDTQYF. CDR3 DNA sequence: TGTGCCAGCAGCTTGGGTGTCGGCGGGGGGGTCACAGATACGCAGTATTTT.

The rearrangement joins TRBV4-2 to TRBJ1-2; the D is unclear. Germline assignment: CDR1 LGHNA and CDR2 YNFKEQ. V lost 1 base to trimming and J lost 3 bases, with 9 bases between them. This CDR3 region has 14 residues. The CDR3 sequence: CASSQGTPDYGYTF. The CDR3 nucleotides are TGTGCCAGCAGCCAAGGAACGCCAGACTATGGCTACACCTTC.

The V gene is TRBV7-2, the J gene TRBJ1-1; possibly TRBD1 for D (5 bases). Germline V CDR1 and CDR2: SGHTA, FQGNSA. The V end was cut by 1 base, the J end by 4 bases, with 13 bases between. The CDR3 extends over 15 amino acids. In DNA, the CDR3 is TGTGCCAGCAGCTTAGATGAACAGGTCACCACTGAAGCTTTCTTT. Its protein product is CASSLDEQVTTEAFF.

V is TRBV6-1 and J is TRBJ1-5, with TRBD1 identical over 8 bases. J lost 2 bases, V lost 4 bases, and 7 bases had no gene match. Germline V gene sequence: CDR1 MNHNS, CDR2 SASEGT. The CDR3 loop spans 16 amino acids. The CDR3 here is CASSALGQGGNQPQHF. Here the CDR3 DNA reads TGTGCCAGCAGTGCCTTAGGACAGGGTGGCAATCAGCCCCAGCATTTT.

The CDR3 here is CASSLVRGKNTEAFF. CDR3 DNA sequence: TGCGCCAGCAGCTTGGTACGGGGGAAGAACACTGAAGCTTTCTTT. The chain joins TRBV5-1 to TRBJ1-1; D may be TRBD1 (5 bases). The CDR3 covers 15 residues. Trimming shortened V by 0 bases and J by 1 base, and 10 bases separated the two germline ends. Germline values: CDR1 SGHRS, CDR2 YFSETQ.

Concerning this clone: This same CDR3 is encoded by further DNA sequences in the sample. This chain joins TRBV5-1 and TRBJ1-1, with D perhaps matching TRBD1 (5 bases). Germline V lookup: CDR1 SGHRS, CDR2 YFSETQ. The V end lost 4 bases, the J end lost 7 bases, and 17 bases lay between the germline ends. This CDR3 has 14 amino acids. CDR3 amino acids: CASSLQMGQGEAFF. In DNA, the CDR3 is TGCGCCAGCAGCCTACAGATGGGGCAGGGTGAAGCTTTCTTT.

V and J are TRBV5-1 and TRBJ2-3; TRBD2 is a possible D gene (5 bases). Trimming shortened V by 2 bases and J by 2 bases, and 12 bases separated the two germline ends. The length of the CDR3 is 15 residues. Looked up from germline, CDR1 is SGHRS and CDR2 is YFSETQ. CDR3 region: CASSFSEGTTDTQYF. DNA for the CDR3: TGCGCCAGCAGCTTCTCTGAGGGAACCACAGATACGCAGTATTTT.

The chain is built from TRBV10-3 and TRBJ2-1, with D possibly being TRBD1 (5 bases). Trimming cost V 4 bases and J 11 bases, with 15 bases left between them. CDR1 and CDR2 (germline): ENHRY, SYGVKD. The CDR3 length is 13 residues. The CDR3 DNA reads as TGTGCCATCAGTGGGCCATCAGAGGACAAGCAGTTCTTC. This gives the protein CAISGPSEDKQFF.

This rearrangement joins TRBV28 to TRBJ1-6; D gene ambiguous. The ends were cut back, 4 bases at V and 8 bases at J, with 6 bases in the middle. The CDR3 covers 12 residues. CDR1 is MDHEN and CDR2 is SYDVKM in the germline V gene. CDR3 sequence: CASSSQDSPLHF. DNA for the CDR3: TGTGCCAGCAGTTCTCAGGATTCACCCCTCCACTTT.

This clone was seen only a few times. The chain couples TRBV28 to TRBJ2-7; D perhaps matches TRBD2 (6 bases). This CDR3 has 15 residues. Germline CDR1 reads MDHEN; CDR2 reads SYDVKM. Trimming pared 7 bases from V and 0 bases from J, leaving 16 bases between. In DNA, the CDR3 is TGTGCCAGCACACCATCGCGGGGCCTCTCCTACGAGCAGTACTTC. Translation gives CASTPSRGLSYEQYF.

The rearrangement uses TRBV9 and TRBJ2-7, with 9 bases lining up with TRBD2. Germline V gene lookup returns CDR1 SGDLS and CDR2 YYNGEE. This CDR3 is 14 amino acids long. The junction had 2 bases not matched to a gene; V was cut back by 3 bases and J by 1 base. The CDR3 sequence is CASSAGLASYEQYF. The CDR3 bases are TGTGCCAGCAGCGCCGGACTAGCGTCCTACGAGCAGTACTTC.

The gene calls are TRBV19 and TRBJ2-3; a possible D gene is TRBD2 (7 bases). CDR3 length: 18 amino acids. V was cut by 6 bases and J by 2 bases, with 24 bases left in between. Germline lookup yields CDR1 LNHDA and CDR2 SQIVND (reference sequence). The CDR3 DNA reads as TGTGCCAGTAGGTTTACAAGGGGGGGCCTACGGGCCACAGATACGCAGTATTTT. As protein: CASRFTRGGLRATDTQYF.

The rearrangement joins TRBV5-1 to TRBJ1-1, with TRBD1 identical over 8 bases. Germline trimming cut 2 bases from V and 7 bases from J; bases unmatched to any gene: 7. The CDR3 spans 14 residues. Germline V gene data show CDR1 as SGHRS and CDR2 as YFSETQ. CDR3 nucleotides: TGCGCCAGCAGCTTAGGGGGACAGGTGATTGAAGCTTTCTTT. As protein: CASSLGGQVIEAFF.

This clone was detected a few times. The chain joins TRBV5-8 to TRBJ1-1; TRBD1 aligns across 7 bases. Germline CDR1 is SGHTS and CDR2 is YDEGEE. This CDR3 is 14 amino acids long. Losses at the gene ends were 3 bases for V and 0 bases for J; bases not matched to a gene: 2. The CDR3 region is CASSWTGLNTEAFF. As DNA, the CDR3 is TGTGCCAGCAGCTGGACAGGCCTGAACACTGAAGCTTTCTTT.

The gene calls are TRBV4-2 and TRBJ1-2, with TRBD1 matching over 7 bases. V shed 4 bases, J shed 4 bases, and the junction held 12 bases outside the gene matches. Germline values: CDR1 LGHNA, CDR2 YNFKEQ. The CDR3 has 16 amino acids. CDR3 nucleotide sequence: TGTGCCAGCAGCCGAGGGCTTACAGGGGTTAGCTATGGCTACACCTTC. Translated, it gives CASSRGLTGVSYGYTF.

This clone was seen once. This chain connects TRBV19 to TRBJ1-4, with D perhaps matching TRBD1 (6 bases). CDR3 length: 15 amino acids. Germline CDR1 is LNHDA and CDR2 is SQIVND (reference sequence). Trimming pared 1 base from V and 11 bases from J, leaving 17 bases between. CDR3 sequence: CASSIVQGLERKLFF. The CDR3 DNA follows: TGTGCCAGTAGTATAGTACAGGGCCTGGAGAGGAAACTGTTTTTT.